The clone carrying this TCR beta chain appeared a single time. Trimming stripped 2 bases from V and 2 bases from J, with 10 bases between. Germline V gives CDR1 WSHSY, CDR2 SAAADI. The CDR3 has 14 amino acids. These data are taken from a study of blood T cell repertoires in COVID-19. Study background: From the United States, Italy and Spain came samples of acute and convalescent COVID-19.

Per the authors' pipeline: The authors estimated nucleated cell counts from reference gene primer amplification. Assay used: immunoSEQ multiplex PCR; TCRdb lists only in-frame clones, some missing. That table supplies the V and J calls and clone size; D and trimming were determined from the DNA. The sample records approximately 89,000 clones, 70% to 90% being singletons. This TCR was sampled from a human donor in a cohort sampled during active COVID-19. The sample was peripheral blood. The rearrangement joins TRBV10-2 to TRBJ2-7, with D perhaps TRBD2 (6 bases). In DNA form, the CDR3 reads TGCGCCAGCAGTGAGAGGGCGGGGACCTACGAGCAGTACTTC. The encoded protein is CASSERAGTYEQYF.